The 24 T cell receptor beta chains below all came from one sample that was sequenced in a study of T-cell reconstitution after alpha-beta-depleted transplantation in children. Unique molecular identifiers were incorporated when the TCRbeta library was constructed. Using its own MiXCR run on the PCR reads, TCRdb lists one record per CDR3 protein. Of hundreds of thousands of distinct CDR3 sequences in the sample, about an eighth are singletons; the top ten hold 0.79%. The sequencing used PBMCs, collected before TCRalphabeta/CD19-depleted stem cell transplant. The receptors stem from a girl aged 2-10 years with congenital amegakaryocytic thrombocytopenia, due to receive a stem cell transplant.

The chain uses TRBV7-9 and TRBJ2-1, with D possibly called TRBD1 or TRBD2 (5 bases each). This CDR3 contains 12 residues. Per the germline V gene, CDR1 is SEHNR and CDR2 is FQNEAQ (reference sequence). The V end was cut by 3 bases, the J end by 16 bases, with 16 bases between. The CDR3 nucleotides read TGTGCCAGCAGCTTCACCCGAGGGGACCTTTTCTTC. Amino acid sequence: CASSFTRGDLFF.

The sample holds a few counts of this clonotype. The gene calls are TRBV30 and TRBJ2-3; 9 bases align to TRBD2. This CDR3 is 13 amino acids long. CDR1 GTSNPN and CDR2 SVGIG come from the germline V gene (reference sequence). The ends lost 4 bases at V and 3 bases at J; junction bases unmatched: 2. CDR3 nucleotides: TGTGCCTGGACTAGCGGGATGACAGATACGCAGTATTTT. It is translated as CAWTSGMTDTQYF.

The chain combines TRBV12-3 or TRBV12-4 with TRBJ2-1, with D possibly matching TRBD2 (6 bases). The CDR3 length is 13 residues. The V gene lost 2 bases and the J gene lost 8 bases, with 10 bases spanning the gap. CDR3 bases: TGTGCCAGCAGTTTACGGGAGAGGGATGAGCAGTTCTTC. Translating it yields CASSLRERDEQFF.

There are a few counts of this clonotype. The V call is TRBV5-5, the J call TRBJ2-3, with TRBD1 matching over 7 bases. V was pared by 4 bases and J by 2 bases, with 7 bases of the junction left unmatched. CDR1 is SGHKS, CDR2 YYEKEE, per germline (reference sequence). This CDR3 comprises 15 residues. The CDR3 DNA is TGTGCCAGCAGCCGATTGGGACAGTACACAGATACGCAGTATTTT. Translation gives CASSRLGQYTDTQYF.

This clonotype has a count of ten or more. The chain employs TRBV10-3 and TRBJ2-1; 13 bases line up with TRBD2. V was pared by 6 bases and J by 6 bases, with 5 bases of the junction left unmatched. The CDR3 consists of 15 residues. Per the germline V gene, CDR1 is ENHRY and CDR2 is SYGVKD. Here the CDR3 DNA reads TGTGCCATCAGGGGACTAGCGGGAACGGCCAATGAGCAGTTCTTC. It is translated as CAIRGLAGTANEQFF.

This clonotype was seen repeatedly, ten times or more. The CDR3 bases are TGCAGCGCTCAGGGGGCGGCAGATACGCAGTATTTT. It codes for CSAQGAADTQYF. The gene calls are TRBV29-1 and TRBJ2-3, with 8 bases matching TRBD1. V shed 7 bases and J 4 bases; nucleotides not matched to a gene: 4. The CDR3 consists of 12 residues. Per germline, CDR1 SQVTM and CDR2 ANQGSEA.

This clonotype was counted many times. The V call is TRBV20-1, the J call TRBJ2-3; 12 bases are shared with TRBD2. Germline CDR1 reads DFQATT; CDR2 reads SNEGSKA (reference sequence). The CDR3 is 17 residues long. V lost 0 bases and J lost 5; bases outside the gene matches: 9. CDR3 protein: CSARDFGASGREDTQYF. CDR3 DNA sequence: TGCAGTGCTAGAGATTTCGGGGCTAGCGGGAGGGAAGATACGCAGTATTTT.

Many counts were recorded for this clonotype. The chain recombines TRBV5-1 with TRBJ2-1; D not certain. CDR3 length: 12 residues. Germline V gene data show CDR1 as SGHRS and CDR2 as YFSETQ. The V gene lost 0 bases and the J gene lost 10 bases, with 8 bases spanning the gap. This CDR3 reads CASSLAATEQFF. The CDR3 region has the DNA TGCGCCAGCAGCTTGGCGGCCACAGAGCAGTTCTTC.

The rearrangement links TRBV6-4 to TRBJ2-3, with TRBD2 matching over 16 bases. The trim removed 6 bases at V and 0 bases at J, leaving 21 bases unmatched. Germline loops: CDR1 MRHNA, CDR2 SNTAGT. CDR3 size: 23 residues. CDR3 nucleotides: TGTGCCAGCAGAATTCTTTTGGGACTAGCGGGAGGGCACGGGAATTCTAGCACAGATACGCAGTATTTT. This sequence encodes CASRILLGLAGGHGNSSTDTQYF.

The CDR3 DNA is TGTGCCAGCAGCTTTATGGGGGGACTAGCGGGAGGGGATGAGCAGTTCTTC. Amino acid sequence: CASSFMGGLAGGDEQFF. J is TRBJ2-1 and V is TRBV7-2, with 16 nucleotides matching TRBD2. This CDR3 region has 17 residues. CDR1 is SGHTA and CDR2 is FQGNSA in the germline V gene. J gave up 8 bases and V 3 bases, and 7 bases lay outside the gene matches.

This clonotype was detected ten times or more. V usage is TRBV5-1 and J usage is TRBJ2-7; TRBD1 matches at 10 bases. J lost 1 base, V lost 4 bases, and 2 bases had no gene match. Germline CDR1 SGHRS, CDR2 YFSETQ. The CDR3 loop spans 14 amino acids. CDR3 protein: CASSGQGGSYEQYF. As DNA, the CDR3 is TGCGCCAGCAGCGGACAGGGGGGTTCCTACGAGCAGTACTTC.

This clonotype was observed many times. The V call is TRBV12-3 or TRBV12-4, the J call TRBJ2-3; TRBD2 agrees at 10 bases. J was trimmed by 4 bases and V by 6 bases; bases with no gene match: 25. The CDR3 runs 21 residues. The CDR3 coding sequence is TGTGCCAGCAGCCTAGCCCCCCACAGGGGCTTACTGACTAGCGGGTCAGATACGCAGTATTTT. Protein: CASSLAPHRGLLTSGSDTQYF.

This chain joins TRBV5-1 and TRBJ2-3; D may match TRBD1 or TRBD2 (6 bases each). CDR1 is SGHRS and CDR2 is YFSETQ in the germline V gene. The CDR3 contains 15 residues. Trimming cost V 4 bases and J 4 bases, with 16 bases left between them. CDR3 protein: CASSGTGGRSDTQYF. The CDR3 DNA sequence: TGCGCCAGCAGCGGGACCGGGGGCCGCTCAGATACGCAGTATTTT.

The rearrangement joins TRBV14 to TRBJ2-6; D gene ambiguous. Germline V gene lookup returns CDR1 SGHDN and CDR2 FVKESK. The CDR3 spans 17 residues. V shed 5 bases and J shed 0 bases, with 14 bases lying between them. The DNA of the CDR3 is TGTGCCAGCAGCTCCCCAGGCGTTACCTCTGGGGCCAACGTCCTGACTTTC. Translation gives CASSSPGVTSGANVLTF.

About this clonotype itself: At one of its ends the junction is not consistent with the germline gene, which may arise from a read error. The chain couples TRBV2 to TRBJ2-7; 8 bases map to TRBD2. CDR1 and CDR2 from the germline V gene are SNHLY and FYNNEI. CDR3 length equals 13 residues. Written as DNA, the CDR3 is TGCGCCGCTGCGGGGGGTTCTAAGTACAAGCAGTACTTC. Its translation is CAAAGGSKYKQYF.

The V gene is TRBV5-6, the J gene TRBJ2-3; D perhaps matches TRBD2 (5 bases). Germline CDR1 is SGHDT and CDR2 is YYEEEE. V was pared by 1 base and J by 12 bases, with 18 bases between. The CDR3 is 14 amino acids. DNA for the CDR3: TGTGCCAGCAGCTTGAGTCCTGGACCGGGAATTCAGTATTTT. Translating it yields CASSLSPGPGIQYF. Filled out from reference TRBV5-6 and TRBJ2-3, the complete variable domain reads DAGVTQSPTHLIKTRGQQVTLRCSPKSGHDTVSWYQQALGQGPQFIFQYYEEEERQRGNFPDRFSGHQFPNYSSELNVNALLLGDSALYLCASSLSPGPGIQYFGPGTRLTVL.

This clonotype was counted ten times or more. V gene TRBV7-2 combines with J gene TRBJ2-1; the D is unclear. Per germline, CDR1 SGHTA and CDR2 FQGNSA. V lost 4 bases to trimming and J lost 0 bases, with 13 bases between them. The CDR3 consists of 16 residues. DNA for the CDR3: TGTGCCAGCAGCTCGGAGAGCGTCAGCTCCTACAATGAGCAGTTCTTC. It codes for CASSSESVSSYNEQFF.

The genes are TRBV4-1 and TRBJ1-2; D not certain. Germline CDR1 reads MGHRA; CDR2 reads YSYEKL. Between the trimmed V and J ends, which lost 1 base and 0 bases, there was a span of 15 bases. The CDR3 sequence is 17 residues long. CDR3 in amino acids: CASSQAEKRSTNYGYTF. The CDR3 coding sequence is TGCGCCAGCAGCCAAGCAGAGAAGAGATCAACTAACTATGGCTACACCTTC.

The rearrangement joins TRBV2 to TRBJ2-3, with D perhaps assigned TRBD1 or TRBD2 (5 bases each). V lost 6 bases to trimming and J lost 4 bases, with 14 bases between them. The CDR3 has 14 residues. Germline CDR1 is SNHLY and CDR2 is FYNNEI. The CDR3 bases are TGTGCCAGCAGAGAACTCGTGGGGGCAGATACGCAGTATTTT. It translates to CASRELVGADTQYF.

A few counts support this clonotype. The J gene is TRBJ1-2, the V gene TRBV29-1; the D gene is possibly TRBD1 (6 bases). This CDR3 region has 12 residues. Germline lookup yields CDR1 SQVTM and CDR2 ANQGSEA. Trimming pared 5 bases from V and 8 bases from J, leaving 15 bases between. For the CDR3, the DNA is TGCAGCGTTCTCAGGGGTTCGGAGGGCTACACCTTC. It specifies CSVLRGSEGYTF. The variable domain in full, completed from reference TRBV29-1 and TRBJ1-2, reads SAVISQKPSRDICQRGTSLTIQCQVDSQVTMMFWYRQQPGQSLTLIATANQGSEATYESGFVIDKFPISRPNLTFSTLTVSNMSPEDSSIYLCSVLRGSEGYTFGSGTRLTVV.

This clonotype was seen many times. In DNA form, the CDR3 reads TGTGCCAGCAGCAACGTTGCCTACAATGAGCAGTTCTTC. It is translated as CASSNVAYNEQFF. The V and J genes are TRBV7-9 and TRBJ2-1; D remains ambiguous. Trimming cost V 5 bases and J 2 bases, with 7 bases left between them. This CDR3 spans 13 amino acids. CDR1 is SEHNR, CDR2 FQNEAQ, per germline (reference sequence).

This chain links TRBV3-1 with TRBJ2-6; D unclear. This CDR3 spans 16 amino acids. Germline V CDR1 and CDR2: LGHDT, YNNKEL (reference sequence). The V gene lost 0 bases and the J gene lost 0 bases, with 6 bases spanning the gap. The DNA of the CDR3 is TGTGCCAGCAGCCAAGATTGGGGCTCTGGGGCCAACGTCCTGACTTTC. Translated: CASSQDWGSGANVLTF.

The sample holds many counts of this clonotype. The chain recombines TRBV29-1 with TRBJ2-3; possible D gene TRBD2, 6 bases. Germline lookup yields CDR1 SQVTM and CDR2 ANQGSEA. The CDR3 consists of 14 residues. V was cut by 1 base and J by 3 bases, with 11 bases left in between. In DNA, the CDR3 is TGCAGCGTTGAAGGTCCCCGGGGGACAGATACGCAGTATTTT. Amino acid sequence: CSVEGPRGTDTQYF.

This chain uses TRBV27 with TRBJ2-7, with 8 positions matching TRBD1. Germline V gene sequence: CDR1 MNHEY, CDR2 SMNVEV (reference sequence). V lost 2 bases, J lost 4 bases, and 7 bases stayed unmatched. CDR3 length: 15 residues. The CDR3 bases are TGTGCCAGCAGTTTACTTGCACAGGGGGTGTACGAGCAGTACTTC. Its protein is CASSLLAQGVYEQYF.